These 19 T cell receptor beta chains came from one sample sequenced in a study of T cells after yellow fever vaccination. Using its own MiXCR run on the 5' RACE reads, TCRdb lists one record per CDR3 protein. The sample contains approximately 580,000 distinct CDR3 sequences, around 16% of which appear only once. This sample comprised PBMCs, obtained 4 to 6 days after the first yellow fever vaccination. The receptors stem from a young man who received the YFV17D yellow fever vaccine.

This clonotype was seen at least ten times. An end of the junction differs from the germline gene, which may be a read error. The chain is built from TRBV5-1 and TRBJ2-7, with a weak D call TRBD1 (9 bases). Per germline, CDR1 SGHRS and CDR2 YFSETQ. This CDR3 region has 13 residues. The DNA for the CDR3 is TGTGCCAGCAGCGGGGGACAGGGATACGAGCAGTACTTC. Translated: CASSGGQGYEQYF.

This clonotype was counted a few times. CDR3 sequence: CASSIKAVGGYTF. The DNA of the CDR3 is TGTGCCAGCAGCATTAAGGCGGTTGGGGGCTACACCTTC. This chain uses TRBV12-3 or TRBV12-4 with TRBJ1-2; D is uncertain. Trimming took off 6 bases at V and 8 bases at J, with 16 bases between the two ends. The CDR3 is made up of 13 amino acids.

The chain links TRBV20-1 to TRBJ2-1, with a possible D match to TRBD1 (6 bases). This CDR3 is 10 amino acids long. Germline CDR1 is DFQATT and CDR2 is SNEGSKA (reference sequence). Trimming pared 3 bases from V and 9 bases from J, leaving 6 bases between. CDR3 nucleotides: TGCAGTGCTAGCAGGGGTGAGCAGTTCTTC. Amino acid sequence: CSASRGEQFF.

The J gene is TRBJ2-7, the V gene TRBV11-2, with 9 bases matching TRBD1. Germline V lookup: CDR1 SGHAT, CDR2 FQNNGV. Trimming cost V 0 bases and J 2 bases; bases outside gene matches: 5. The CDR3 runs to 16 residues. Here the CDR3 reads CASSLELDRGTYEQYF. CDR3 DNA sequence: TGTGCCAGCAGCTTAGAATTGGACAGGGGAACCTACGAGCAGTACTTC.

This chain connects TRBV7-8 to TRBJ1-1; no clear D. V was shortened by 5 bases and J by 4 bases, with 14 bases between the two germline ends. The CDR3 totals 14 residues. Germline CDR1 is SGHVS and CDR2 is FQNEAQ. The CDR3 here is CASSNPYRGTEAFF. In DNA, the CDR3 is TGTGCCAGCAGCAATCCCTACCGTGGCACTGAAGCTTTCTTT.

This clonotype appeared a few times. The chain carries TRBV5-1 and TRBJ1-2; 7 bases agree with TRBD1. The CDR3 has 14 amino acids. V lost 4 bases, J lost 3 bases, and 6 bases stayed unmatched. Germline lookup yields CDR1 SGHRS and CDR2 YFSETQ. The CDR3 loop reads CASSPSGGDYGYTF. The CDR3 DNA follows: TGCGCCAGCAGCCCATCAGGGGGGGACTATGGCTACACCTTC.

The chain uses TRBV7-2 and TRBJ1-6; tentative D call: TRBD1 (5 bases). Germline CDR1 reads SGHTA; CDR2 reads FQGNSA. The CDR3 consists of 13 residues. Trimming left V 5 bases short and J 7 bases short, with 9 bases between. DNA for the CDR3: TGTGCCAGCAGCAGATCAGGGAATTCACCCCTCCACTTT. It translates to CASSRSGNSPLHF.

This clonotype was recorded a few times. The V gene is TRBV7-9, the J gene TRBJ2-7; D is undetermined. V lost 1 base and J lost 2, with 9 bases in between. The germline V gene encodes CDR1 SEHNR and CDR2 FQNEAQ (reference sequence). This CDR3 comprises 14 residues. The DNA for the CDR3 is TGTGCCAGCAGCTTAGGTGCAGGAGCCTACGAGCAGTACGTC. This encodes CASSLGAGAYEQYV.

This chain joins TRBV2 and TRBJ2-6; D gene uncertain. Germline V gene sequence: CDR1 SNHLY, CDR2 FYNNEI. This CDR3 region has 15 residues. The ends were cut back, 6 bases at V and 0 bases at J, with 9 bases in the middle. DNA for the CDR3: TGTGCCAGCAGCGTGCTCGTCTCTGGGGCCAACGTCCTGACTTTC. It is translated as CASSVLVSGANVLTF.

This clonotype was found a few times. The V gene is TRBV6-2 or TRBV6-3, the J gene TRBJ2-1, with D perhaps matching TRBD2 (5 bases). Trimming left V 2 bases short and J 0 bases short, with 14 bases between. From germline, CDR1 is MNHEY and CDR2 SVGEGT. The CDR3 has 17 amino acids. The CDR3 nucleotides are TGTGCCAGCAGTTACGGCGTAGCGAGCCGCTCCTACAATGAGCAGTTCTTC. Translation gives CASSYGVASRSYNEQFF.

V is TRBV27 and J is TRBJ2-3, with D hard to call. Trimming took off 2 bases at V and 8 bases at J, with 14 bases between the two ends. The germline gives CDR1 MNHEY, CDR2 SMNVEV (reference sequence). CDR3 length: 14 amino acids. The chain's CDR3 is CASSLLSAIRTQYF. The CDR3 DNA is TGTGCCAGCAGTTTACTCTCAGCCATACGTACGCAGTATTTT.

The V call is TRBV10-3, the J call TRBJ2-1, with TRBD2 matching over 11 bases. Looked up from germline, CDR1 is ENHRY and CDR2 is SYGVKD. Trimming removed 7 bases from V and 4 bases from J; junction bases left unmatched: 18. CDR3 length: 19 residues. CDR3 sequence: CAINGPLTSGEIQYNEQFF. The CDR3, as DNA: TGTGCCATCAACGGGCCCTTGACTAGCGGGGAGATTCAATACAATGAGCAGTTCTTC.

This rearrangement joins TRBV3-1 to TRBJ2-1; D might be TRBD1 or TRBD2, each matching 5 bases. Per germline, CDR1 LGHDT and CDR2 YNNKEL (reference sequence). Trimming took off 7 bases at V and 7 bases at J, with 17 bases between the two ends. The length of the CDR3 is 14 residues. The CDR3 coding sequence is TGTGCCAGCACCCCGGGACCCTCTTCGAATGAGCAGTTCTTC. Amino acid sequence: CASTPGPSSNEQFF.

This rearrangement joins TRBV7-2 to TRBJ2-3; TRBD2 is a possible D gene (5 bases). The CDR3 has 15 amino acids. Germline lookup yields CDR1 SGHTA and CDR2 FQGNSA. The V gene lost 1 base and the J gene lost 1 base, with 9 bases spanning the gap. This CDR3 reads CASSLGRIGTDTQYF. CDR3 nucleotide sequence: TGTGCCAGCAGCTTAGGGAGGATTGGCACAGATACGCAGTATTTT.

This clonotype was detected a few times. CDR3 residues: CASSLRDVAKNIQYF. The CDR3 DNA follows: TGCGCCAGCAGCCTCAGGGATGTAGCCAAAAACATTCAGTACTTC. The V and J genes are TRBV4-1 and TRBJ2-4, with a weak D call TRBD1 (5 bases). The germline V and J ends were trimmed by 4 bases and 0 bases, with 10 bases remaining between them. The CDR3 contains 15 residues. Germline loops: CDR1 MGHRA, CDR2 YSYEKL.

This clonotype occurred a few times. The gene calls are TRBV4-2 and TRBJ1-4, with D possibly TRBD1 on 5 matching bases. Germline V gene sequence: CDR1 LGHNA, CDR2 YNFKEQ. The germline V and J ends were trimmed by 0 bases and 5 bases, with 13 bases remaining between them. The length of the CDR3 is 16 residues. For the CDR3, the DNA is TGTGCCAGCAGCCAAGATTCGGCCAGGGCGAATGAAAAACTGTTTTTT. This sequence encodes CASSQDSARANEKLFF.

This chain uses TRBV4-1 with TRBJ2-4, with D perhaps given as TRBD1 or TRBD2 (5 bases each). Per the germline V gene, CDR1 is MGHRA and CDR2 is YSYEKL. The CDR3 has 18 residues. The ends were cut back, 1 base at V and 0 bases at J, with 16 bases in the middle. The chain's CDR3 is CASSQAGLRGSAKNIQYF. CDR3 nucleotide sequence: TGCGCCAGCAGCCAAGCGGGGCTCCGCGGGTCAGCCAAAAACATTCAGTACTTC.

The CDR3 loop reads CASSLLETSGGTDTQYF. DNA for the CDR3: TGTGCCAGCAGTTTACTTGAGACTAGCGGGGGCACAGATACGCAGTATTTT. The V and J genes are TRBV27 and TRBJ2-3; 11 nucleotides match TRBD2. Unmatched junction bases numbered 5, after V lost 2 bases and J lost 1 base. The CDR3 spans 17 residues. Per germline, CDR1 MNHEY and CDR2 SMNVEV (reference sequence).

This sequence joins TRBV9 and TRBJ2-2, with D possibly being TRBD2 (7 bases). CDR1 and CDR2 from the germline V gene are SGDLS and YYNGEE. V lost 1 base, J lost 0 bases, and 13 bases lay in between. The CDR3 runs to 17 residues. CDR3 DNA: TGTGCCAGCAGCGTAAGAGGGGGGGGGGCGAACACCGGGGAGCTGTTTTTT. Its protein is CASSVRGGGANTGELFF.